Sequencing of this T cell receptor beta chain was carried out in a study of blood T cell repertoires in COVID-19. Study-wide background: The United States, Italy and Spain supplied acute and convalescent COVID-19 samples. T cells, B-cell-depleted T cells, or PBMCs provided the cDNA or gDNA that served as material.

The CDR3 is 13 amino acids. V lost 2 bases and J lost 6, with 11 bases in between. Germline loops: CDR1 GTSNPN, CDR2 SVGIG (reference sequence). Original processing methods: Amplification with reference gene primers provided the estimates of nucleated cell counts. The table came from immunoSEQ multiplex PCR; TCRdb's copy has only in-frame clones and leaves some out. V and J calls and clone size follow that table, whereas D and trimming were derived from the DNA. The profile shows some 80,000 clones, over 65% of them singletons. The sequence was collected from a human donor in a cohort sampled during active COVID-19. Sequenced input: peripheral blood. J is TRBJ1-5 and V is TRBV30; D remains ambiguous. In DNA, the CDR3 is TGTGCCTGGAGTACTCATCGGGGTCAGCCCCAGCATTTT. Amino acid sequence: CAWSTHRGQPQHF.